These 12 T cell receptor beta chains were sequenced from one sample in a study of blood T cells in healthy people across ages (dated by TCRdb to the mid-2010s). Library generation was performed with 5' RACE. Sequenced on an Illumina HiSeq 2500. The second PCR ran for about 6 to 11 cycles and used a J-beta primer mix along with a sample-barcoded 5' primer. TCRdb passed the public sequencing reads through fastp at Q25 and MiXCR, retaining productive beta sequences. Rows with one shared CDR3 protein collapse into an entry with the most common genes and DNA. For this sample the table gives a few hundred thousand distinct CDR3 sequences, of which roughly 26% were detected only once. The ten largest account for roughly 30% of the sample. Material: blood. The receptors come from an older woman in good health.

The CDR3 coding sequence is TGCAGTGCTATCTTTAGCGGGAGGGCCTCAGGAAGCTACAATGAGCAGTTCTTC. Residues: CSAIFSGRASGSYNEQFF. J is TRBJ2-1 and V is TRBV20-1, with 11 nucleotides matching TRBD2. V lost 4 bases to trimming and J lost 3 bases; unmatched junction nucleotides: 14. The CDR3 is 18 amino acids. Germline V lookup: CDR1 DFQATT, CDR2 SNEGSKA (reference sequence).

This clonotype has just a few counts. The rearrangement joins TRBV3-1 to TRBJ2-1; no clear D gene. Germline-derived CDR1 and CDR2 are LGHDT and YNNKEL (reference sequence). With 0 bases removed from V and 6 bases from J, the gap between germline ends came to 12 bases. The CDR3 is 15 residues long. The chain's CDR3 is CASSQDIQSLNEQFF. For the CDR3, the DNA is TGTGCCAGCAGCCAAGATATACAGAGTCTCAATGAGCAGTTCTTC.

This chain links TRBV7-2 with TRBJ1-5, with unresolved D. The CDR3 length is 13 residues. The germline V gene encodes CDR1 SGHTA and CDR2 FQGNSA. Trimming removed 3 bases from V and 6 bases from J, with 9 bases in between. The DNA of the CDR3 is TGTGCCAGCAGCTTCTCTTCTCTTCAGCCCCAGCATTTT. It codes for CASSFSSLQPQHF.

CDR3 sequence (DNA): TGCGCCAGCAGCCCTACAGGGAGGCAAGCTAATGAAAAACTGTTTTTT. This gives the protein CASSPTGRQANEKLFF. The V call is TRBV5-1, the J call TRBJ1-4, with a possible D match to TRBD1 (6 bases). V was clipped by 4 bases and J by 3 bases, with 16 bases between them. This CDR3 has 16 amino acids. Germline CDR1 reads SGHRS; CDR2 reads YFSETQ.

The V gene is TRBV5-1, the J gene TRBJ2-2; no clear D gene. V was pared by 4 bases and J by 5 bases, with 6 bases between. This CDR3 has 12 amino acids. Germline V gene sequence: CDR1 SGHRS, CDR2 YFSETQ. The CDR3 region has the DNA TGCGCCAGCAGCACCGATACCGGGGAGCTGTTTTTT. It is translated as CASSTDTGELFF.

The genes are TRBV2 and TRBJ1-1; D unclear. Trimming removed 7 bases at V and 5 bases at J, with 14 bases between. There are 13 residues in the CDR3. CDR1 and CDR2 from the germline V gene are SNHLY and FYNNEI. CDR3 sequence (DNA): TGTGCCAGCACCAAGAGTGAGGGAACTGAAGCTTTCTTT. It codes for CASTKSEGTEAFF.

This clonotype has more than one count but fewer than ten. V is TRBV20-1 and J is TRBJ1-2; maybe TRBD1 (5 bases). The CDR3 covers 15 residues. Germline V gene lookup returns CDR1 DFQATT and CDR2 SNEGSKA (reference sequence). V dropped 0 bases and J dropped 3 bases, with 14 bases sitting between them. The chain's CDR3 is CSARDLTAGDYGYTF. In DNA form, the CDR3 reads TGCAGTGCTAGAGATCTGACAGCGGGGGACTATGGCTACACCTTC.

This chain uses TRBV29-1 with TRBJ1-2; 10 bases are a match to TRBD1. J was trimmed by 2 bases and V by 7 bases; bases with no gene match: 7. The CDR3 length is 14 residues. CDR1 and CDR2 from the germline V gene are SQVTM and ANQGSEA. The CDR3 sequence is CSAAGTGDNYGYTF. Written as DNA, the CDR3 is TGCAGCGCTGCCGGGACAGGGGACAACTATGGCTACACCTTC.

This clonotype appeared once. Given the absence of the conserved phenylalanine or tryptophan at the CDR3 end, a read error is likely. V gene TRBV29-1 combines with J gene TRBJ1-2, with D hard to call. Looked up from germline, CDR1 is SQVTM and CDR2 is ANQGSEA. Trimming removed 4 bases from V and 3 bases from J, with 6 bases in between. CDR3 length equals 11 residues. DNA of the CDR3: TGCAGCGTTGGGGCCGACTATGGCTACACCCTC. Protein sequence: CSVGADYGYTL.

V is TRBV12-3 or TRBV12-4 and J is TRBJ2-4; D is tentatively TRBD1 or TRBD2 (5 bases each). This CDR3 is 17 amino acids long. The V end lost 7 bases, the J end lost 3 bases, and 22 bases lay between the germline ends. In DNA, the CDR3 is TGTGCCAGCACTCCTAAAAAGGGGAGTATAGGCAAAAACATTCAGTACTTC. It codes for CASTPKKGSIGKNIQYF.

This clonotype was counted a few times. J is TRBJ2-4 and V is TRBV5-1, with 13 bases fitting TRBD2. This CDR3 region has 16 residues. V lost 4 bases, J lost 4 bases, and 5 bases stayed unmatched. The germline gives CDR1 SGHRS, CDR2 YFSETQ. CDR3 nucleotides: TGCGCCAGCAGCCACGGACTAGCGGGAGAGAAAAACATTCAGTACTTC. Amino acid sequence: CASSHGLAGEKNIQYF.

A few counts support this clonotype. This chain links TRBV20-1 with TRBJ2-5; D is undetermined. The CDR3 totals 13 residues. Germline V gives CDR1 DFQATT, CDR2 SNEGSKA (reference sequence). V gave up 0 bases and J gave up 0 bases, with 5 bases separating them. The CDR3 region has the DNA TGCAGTGCTAGAGATATGGACCAAGAGACCCAGTACTTC. This sequence encodes CSARDMDQETQYF.